This TCR beta chain emerged from a study of human T cells and chemical hapten exposure. This clonotype was observed a handful of times. One entry per CDR3 protein results from TCRdb running MiXCR on the RACE reads. The repertoire consists of 35,000 to 50,000 distinct CDR3 sequences, with 8% to 11% occurring once and the leading ten covering roughly 6%. Time point specified: pre-sensitization, week 0. Treatment here: therapeutic diphenylcyclopropenone sensitization with weekly scalp DPC. This TCR derives from a man aged 25 to 45 with alopecia areata. Some clones in this sample may be carry-over from other donors' samples. This specimen consisted of whole blood, obtained in connection with sensitization to the hapten diphenylcyclopropenone (DPC).

This chain's CDR3 is CSARALDGQMNTEAFF. The CDR3, as DNA: TGCAGTGCTAGAGCACTGGACGGCCAAATGAACACTGAAGCTTTCTTT. V gene TRBV20-1 combines with J gene TRBJ1-1; D gene unclear. Trimming pared 1 base from V and 0 bases from J, leaving 15 bases between. The CDR3 totals 16 residues. Germline CDR1 is DFQATT and CDR2 is SNEGSKA (reference sequence).